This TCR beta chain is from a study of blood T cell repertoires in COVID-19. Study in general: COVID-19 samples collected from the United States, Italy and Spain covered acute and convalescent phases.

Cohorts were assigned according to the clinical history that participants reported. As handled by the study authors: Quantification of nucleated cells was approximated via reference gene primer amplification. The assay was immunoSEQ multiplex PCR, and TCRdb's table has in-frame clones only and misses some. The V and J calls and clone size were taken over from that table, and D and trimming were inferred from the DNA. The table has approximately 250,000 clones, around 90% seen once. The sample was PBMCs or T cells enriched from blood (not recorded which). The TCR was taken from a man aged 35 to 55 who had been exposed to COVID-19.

The CDR3 nucleotides read TGTGCCATCAGTGACGGTTACAGTGGGCACTATGGCTACACCTTC. It encodes CAISDGYSGHYGYTF. This chain connects TRBV10-3 to TRBJ1-2; D call uncertain. V dropped 3 bases and J dropped 3 bases, with 14 bases sitting between them. This CDR3 comprises 15 residues. Germline V gene sequence: CDR1 ENHRY, CDR2 SYGVKD.